This passage covers 5 T cell receptor beta chains from one sample sequenced in a study of cytomegalovirus exposure and HLA in healthy donors. Primers included in the PCR were 60 Vbeta and 13 Jbeta primers. Clones were sequenced by immunoSEQ multiplex PCR, and TCRdb holds only the in-frame ones, with some missing. The table lists more than 100,000 clones, about 76% of them singletons. The specimen sequenced was PBMCs. The origin of the receptors is a man in his 60s in good health and CMV-seropositive.

This chain uses TRBV5-8 with TRBJ1-5, with TRBD1 matching over 8 bases. Germline V lookup: CDR1 SGHTS, CDR2 YDEGEE. The CDR3 has 16 residues. V trimming: 7 bases; J trimming: 1 base; junction bases outside the gene matches: 10. The CDR3: CASEARQGTSNQPQHF. The CDR3, as DNA: TGTGCCAGCGAAGCTCGACAGGGGACGAGCAATCAGCCCCAGCATTTT.

V and J are TRBV5-1 and TRBJ1-1; 7 nucleotides match TRBD1. CDR1 is SGHRS and CDR2 is YFSETQ in the germline V gene. Trimming took 4 bases from V and 1 from J; bases not matched to a gene: 7. The CDR3 is 15 amino acids. CDR3 DNA: TGCGCCAGCAGCCCCTCGGGACAGACGAACACTGAAGCTTTCTTT. Amino acid sequence: CASSPSGQTNTEAFF.

The genes are TRBV2 and TRBJ1-2, with 11 bases fitting TRBD1. V lost 6 bases to trimming and J lost 7 bases; unmatched junction nucleotides: 7. Germline CDR1 reads SNHLY; CDR2 reads FYNNEI. The length of the CDR3 is 14 residues. The CDR3 region is CASSRDRGGSGYTF. The CDR3 DNA follows: TGTGCCAGCAGCAGGGACAGGGGGGGGTCTGGCTACACCTTC.

CDR3 sequence reads: CAISESGLAGGLTGELFF. As DNA, the CDR3 is TGTGCCATCAGTGAGTCGGGACTAGCGGGAGGGCTCACCGGGGAGCTGTTTTTT. The rearrangement joins TRBV10-3 to TRBJ2-2; 16 nucleotides align to TRBD2. V gave up 0 bases and J gave up 4 bases; unmatched junction bases: 2. CDR1 is ENHRY and CDR2 is SYGVKD in the germline V gene. The CDR3 is made up of 18 amino acids.

The chain couples TRBV6-5 to TRBJ1-2; D perhaps matches TRBD1 (5 bases). The CDR3 is 13 amino acids. Deletions cut 9 bases from V and 7 bases from J, with 18 bases between. The germline gives CDR1 MNHEY, CDR2 SVGAGI. CDR3 loop: CASRTYGGGGYTF. CDR3 DNA sequence: TGTGCCAGTAGAACCTACGGGGGAGGTGGCTACACCTTC.